This TCR beta chain was obtained from a study of T cell changes during pregnancy in multiple sclerosis. TCRdb's table, derived via immunoSEQ multiplex PCR, lists solely in-frame clones and lacks some. The data contain about 130,000 clones, less than 97% of them singletons. Sequenced here: peripheral blood, sampled after pregnancy. This receptor was identified in a female donor with multiple sclerosis, enrolled in a pregnancy study.

CDR3 residues: CASSQDRGGGISDTQYF. CDR3 DNA: TGTGCCAGCAGCCAAGATAGGGGAGGGGGTATCTCAGATACGCAGTATTTT. V is TRBV4-2 and J is TRBJ2-3; possibly TRBD2 for D (7 bases). This CDR3 is 17 amino acids long. CDR1 and CDR2 from the germline V gene are LGHNA and YNFKEQ. V shed 0 bases and J shed 4 bases, with 17 bases lying between them.